This TCR beta chain derives from a study of neurological immune-mediated disorders (dated by TCRdb to the late 2010s). The study in broad terms: Among the approximately 34 multiple sclerosis patients, relapsing-remitting MS was present in some 30 and secondary progressive MS was present in 3. Using UMI-based sequencing, the study compared peripheral blood TCR-beta repertoires from patients with HTLV-I-associated myelopathy (HAM/TSP), patients with multiple sclerosis, and healthy controls. Longitudinal samples, technical triplicates and paired sorted CD4+ and CD8+ T-cell subsets, alongside PBMC samples, were included among the 106 TCR-beta libraries. The cohort comprised approximately 67 subjects: about 15 HAM/TSP patients, some 34 multiple sclerosis patients and about 20 healthy controls.

For unsorted PBMC libraries, 2 million PBMCs were used after storage in RNAlater at -80 degrees C until RNA extraction. Multiple sclerosis patients were enrolled in a US clinical protocol under which disease progression was evaluated by magnetic resonance imaging. Peripheral blood was subjected to Ficoll-Hypaque density gradient centrifugation to isolate PBMCs, which were then cryopreserved in liquid nitrogen. Beyond this particular receptor, the publication reports: The highest TCR clonal expansion was observed in HAM/TSP patients, whereas the lowest was observed in MS patients, even when compared with healthy controls. In a phylogenetic analysis, the repertoires of 18 out of 34 MS patients fell into a single cluster of related CDR3 sequences, pointing to a possible signature at the repertoire level. No identical CDR3 amino acid sequences were found to be shared among expanded clones across subjects, suggesting that TCR-beta repertoires were private in all groups. No association of the MS cluster with clinical or MRI features was observed, and the need for larger cohorts was stated by the authors.

To synthesize cDNA, template-switch 5'RACE was performed with a primer carrying a 10-nucleotide random unique molecular identifier so that each TCR transcript was tagged. Over 200 million TCR-beta sequences, covering 15-18 subjects, were produced in each sequencing run. The RNeasy kit was used for extraction of total RNA. Using the KAPA Real-time Library Amplification kit, TCR-beta VDJ regions were amplified with primers for the TCR constant region and the 5'RACE anchor. A first PCR added sample indexes and Illumina adaptors, and a second PCR then raised library yield. After purification with Ampure beads, the TCR product of roughly 650 bp was size-selected on a 2% E-gel SizeSelection system. Library quality was checked on a Bioanalyzer, concentration was measured with Qubit, and libraries were quantified with the Kapa Library Quantification kit before pooling. Libraries were sequenced paired-end 2 x 150 bp on an Illumina HiSeq 2500. To increase sequence diversity, 25-30% phiX was spiked into each library pool. On the authors' methods: The UMI-based MiGEC pipeline processed quality-filtered reads and removed over 85% of raw TCR sequences during error correction. IMGT germline references were used for alignment of VDJ genes, and clonotypes were defined by a unique CDR3 amino acid sequence together with V-J genes. Clonal expansion, Shannon diversity, and CDR3 relatedness (CalcPairwiseDistances, ClusterSamples) were evaluated with VDJtools, and phylogenetic trees were built with CLCbio workbench. A clone was classed as expanded if it had 8 or more unique UMIs, a cutoff based on coefficient-of-variation modelling across technical triplicates. TCRdb's own reprocessing of the public reads used fastp at Q25 and MiXCR and kept productive beta chains. Duplicate CDR3 protein sequences are folded into a single record with the most common DNA and genes. TCRdb, rather than the study authors, made the V and J calls. The sample table lists about 70,000 distinct CDR3 sequences, around 4.8% of them with a count of one. The ten largest clones represent 2% to 2.5% of the sample.

CDR1 and CDR2 were assigned from the germline V gene (reference sequence) as SEHNR and FQNEAQ. Spanning cysteine to phenylalanine, the CDR3 consists of 15 amino acids. The DNA shown is the 45-base CDR3, in frame from base 1. This clonotype was detected many times. Its antigen is unknown. One junction end disagrees with the germline gene, perhaps due to a read error. The sequence was collected from an older woman with multiple sclerosis. Material: PBMCs. Here the chain combines TRBV7-9 and TRBJ2-7; 7 middle bases align to TRBD2. At the DNA level, the sequence is TGTGCCAGCAGCTTAGCAGCTAGCGGAGATTACGCGCAGTACTTC. This codes for CASSLAASGDYAQYF.